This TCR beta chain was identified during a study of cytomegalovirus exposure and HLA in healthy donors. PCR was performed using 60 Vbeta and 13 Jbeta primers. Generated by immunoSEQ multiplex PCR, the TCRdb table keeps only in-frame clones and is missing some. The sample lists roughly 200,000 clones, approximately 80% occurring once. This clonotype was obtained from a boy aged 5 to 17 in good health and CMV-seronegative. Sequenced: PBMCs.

In DNA, the CDR3 is TGCGCCAGCAGCCAAGAGGGGGGTACGGGCTCCGGCTACACCTTC. Protein sequence: CASSQEGGTGSGYTF. This rearrangement joins TRBV4-1 to TRBJ1-2; possibly TRBD1 for D (5 bases). The CDR3 is 15 amino acids. Germline lookup yields CDR1 MGHRA and CDR2 YSYEKL. V lost 0 bases to trimming and J lost 8 bases, with 16 bases between them.